This T cell receptor beta chain was identified in a study of blood T cell repertoires in COVID-19. Across the study: Collection of acute and convalescent COVID-19 samples took place in the United States, Italy and Spain.

Method: immunoSEQ multiplex PCR; TCRdb's copy keeps in-frame clones and lacks some. The top ten hold around 2.4% of the sample, which has approximately 40,000 clones, approximately 91% seen once. This clone was seen a few times. The CDR3 extends over 11 amino acids. V lost 5 bases and J lost 14, with 10 bases in between. Germline-derived CDR1 and CDR2 are SEHNR and FQNEAQ (reference sequence). The chain is built from TRBV7-9 and TRBJ1-6; D remains unclear. The sample taken for sequencing was peripheral blood. The sequence came from a human donor in a cohort sampled during active COVID-19. The CDR3 DNA follows: TGTGCCAGCAGCCCCGCGGGCACCCTCCACTTT. This gives the protein CASSPAGTLHF.